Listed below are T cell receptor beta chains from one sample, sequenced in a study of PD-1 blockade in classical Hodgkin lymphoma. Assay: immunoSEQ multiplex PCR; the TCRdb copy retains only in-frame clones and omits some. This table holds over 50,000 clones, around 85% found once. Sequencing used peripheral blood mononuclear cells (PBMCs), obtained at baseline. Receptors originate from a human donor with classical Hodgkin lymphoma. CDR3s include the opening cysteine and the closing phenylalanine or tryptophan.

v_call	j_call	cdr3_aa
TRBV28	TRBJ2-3	CASRSGTGHTDTQYF
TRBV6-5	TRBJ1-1	CASSYSRTGDTEAFF
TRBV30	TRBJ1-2	CAWLRQGFDYGYTF
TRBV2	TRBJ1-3	CASSEGALKRAIYF
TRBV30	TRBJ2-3	CAWSVIENLDTQYF
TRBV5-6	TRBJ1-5	CASSSGGNQPQHF
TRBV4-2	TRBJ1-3	CASSRDSSGNTIYF
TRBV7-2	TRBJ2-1	CASSLYSNEQFF
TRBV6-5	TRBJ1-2	CASSYGAGRASYGYTF
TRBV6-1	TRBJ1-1	CASSATGMNTEAFF
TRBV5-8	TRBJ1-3	CASSKDYSGNTIYF
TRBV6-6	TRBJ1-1	CASSYTGTLEAFF
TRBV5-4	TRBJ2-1	CASSLGLGQGVYNEQFF
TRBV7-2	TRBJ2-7	CASSLGTVYEQYF
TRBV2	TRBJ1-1	CASSETRMNTEAFF
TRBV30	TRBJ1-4	CAWGIQGATNEKLFF
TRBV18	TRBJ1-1	CASSPELYSEAFF
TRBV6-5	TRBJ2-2	CASSPWTSLGELFF
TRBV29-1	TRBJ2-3	CSAYYRGKDRRSVTDTQYF
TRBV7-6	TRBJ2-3	CASSLELAITDTQYF
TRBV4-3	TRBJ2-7	CASTLGTSYAYEQYF
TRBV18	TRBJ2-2	CASSPAGGSDTGELFF
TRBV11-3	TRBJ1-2	CASSSGTQRPSNYGYTF
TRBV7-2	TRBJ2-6	CASSPGQGAANVLTF
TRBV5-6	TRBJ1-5	CASSTGRTGHNQPQHF
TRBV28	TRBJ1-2	CASSQGQGPGYTF
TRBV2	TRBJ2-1	CASRGGTGVNNEQFF
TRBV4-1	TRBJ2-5	CASSQGFVETQYF
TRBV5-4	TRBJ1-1	CASSLDMNTEAFF
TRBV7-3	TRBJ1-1	CASSLEGGKHTEAFF
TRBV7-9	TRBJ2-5	CASTRGTAGGQETQYF
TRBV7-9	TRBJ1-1	CASSLVGRDVNTEAFF
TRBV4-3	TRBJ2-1	CASSQGGHSYNEQFF
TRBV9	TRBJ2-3	CASSVGDTQYF
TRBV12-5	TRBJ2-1	CASGLVKTSGFLGGQFF
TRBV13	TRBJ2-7	CASSRRGLNWYEQYF
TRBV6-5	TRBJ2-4	CASRSSGTGRNIQYF
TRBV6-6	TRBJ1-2	CASTPEMVRHGYTF
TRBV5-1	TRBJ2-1	CASSFSPGLAGDEQFF
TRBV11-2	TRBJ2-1	CASSPGSWDEQFF
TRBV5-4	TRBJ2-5	CASSLIELQETQYF
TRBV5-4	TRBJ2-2	CAIASGPTGELFF
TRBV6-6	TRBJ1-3	CASSRRTVSGNTIYF
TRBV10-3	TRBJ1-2	CAISESNNPNYGYTF
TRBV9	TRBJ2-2	CASRGGSNTGELFF
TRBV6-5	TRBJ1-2	CASRADTHYGYTF
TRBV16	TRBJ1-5	CASSRGTGVQPQHF
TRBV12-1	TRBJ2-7	CASSFYRGLGEQYF
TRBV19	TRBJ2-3	CASSIGGASGFKDTQYF
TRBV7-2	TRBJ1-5	CASSLQSTGNQPQHF
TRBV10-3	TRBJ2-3	CAIKGVYLTDTQYF
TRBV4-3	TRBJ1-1	CASSQDSLSTEAFF
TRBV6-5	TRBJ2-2	CASSAGGGAGELFF